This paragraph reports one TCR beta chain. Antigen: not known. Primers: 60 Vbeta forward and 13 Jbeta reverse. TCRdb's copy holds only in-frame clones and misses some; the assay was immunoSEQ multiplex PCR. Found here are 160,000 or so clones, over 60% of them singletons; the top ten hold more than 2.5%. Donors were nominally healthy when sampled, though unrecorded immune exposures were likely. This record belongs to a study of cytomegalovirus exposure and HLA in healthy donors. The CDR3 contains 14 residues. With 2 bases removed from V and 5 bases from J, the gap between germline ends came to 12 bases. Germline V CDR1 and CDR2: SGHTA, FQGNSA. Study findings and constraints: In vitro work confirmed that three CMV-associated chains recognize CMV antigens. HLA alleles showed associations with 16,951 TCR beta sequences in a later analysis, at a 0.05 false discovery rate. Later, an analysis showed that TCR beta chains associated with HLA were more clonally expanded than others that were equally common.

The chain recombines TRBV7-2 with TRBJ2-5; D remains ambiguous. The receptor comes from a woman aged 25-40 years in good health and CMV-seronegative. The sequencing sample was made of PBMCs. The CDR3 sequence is CASSLFYGSETQYF. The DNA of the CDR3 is TGTGCCAGCAGCTTATTTTACGGTTCTGAGACCCAGTACTTC.